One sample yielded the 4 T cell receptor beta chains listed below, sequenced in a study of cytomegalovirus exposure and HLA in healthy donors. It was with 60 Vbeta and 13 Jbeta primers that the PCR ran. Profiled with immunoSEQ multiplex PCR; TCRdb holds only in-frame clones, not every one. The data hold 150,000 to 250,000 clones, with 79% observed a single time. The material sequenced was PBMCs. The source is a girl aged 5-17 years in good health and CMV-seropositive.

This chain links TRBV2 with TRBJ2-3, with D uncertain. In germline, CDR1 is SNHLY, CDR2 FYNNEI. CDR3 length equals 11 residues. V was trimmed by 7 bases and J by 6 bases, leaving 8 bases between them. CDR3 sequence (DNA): TGTGCCAGCACCTCCCGGGATACGCAGTATTTT. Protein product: CASTSRDTQYF. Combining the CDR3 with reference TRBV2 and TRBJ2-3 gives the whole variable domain EPEVTQTPSHQVTQMGQEVILRCVPISNHLYFYWYRQILGQKVEFLVSFYNNEISEKSEIFDDQFSVERPDGSNFTLKIRSTKLEDSAMYFCASTSRDTQYFGPGTRLTVL.

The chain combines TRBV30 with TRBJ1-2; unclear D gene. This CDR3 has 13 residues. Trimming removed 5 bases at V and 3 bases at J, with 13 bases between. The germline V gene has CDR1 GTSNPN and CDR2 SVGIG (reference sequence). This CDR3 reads CAWQSGSHYGYTF. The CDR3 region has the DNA TGTGCCTGGCAATCAGGTAGTCACTATGGCTACACCTTC.

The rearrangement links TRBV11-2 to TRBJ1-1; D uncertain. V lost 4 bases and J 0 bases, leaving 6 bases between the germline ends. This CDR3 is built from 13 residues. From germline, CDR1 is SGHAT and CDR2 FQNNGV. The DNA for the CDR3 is TGTGCCAGCAGCTCCCAAATGAACACTGAAGCTTTCTTT. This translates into CASSSQMNTEAFF.

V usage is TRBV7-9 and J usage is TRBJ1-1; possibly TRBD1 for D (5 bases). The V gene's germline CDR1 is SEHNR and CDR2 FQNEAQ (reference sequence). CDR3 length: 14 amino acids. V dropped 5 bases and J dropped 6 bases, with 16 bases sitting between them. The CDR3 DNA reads TGTGCCAGCAGCGTTGATAGTTGGGGCGCTGAAGCTTTCTTT. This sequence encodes CASSVDSWGAEAFF.